The 17 T cell receptor beta chains given below trace back to one sample, sequenced in a study of T cells in tumors and immune-related adverse events. This table comes from immunoSEQ multiplex PCR, and its TCRdb copy is limited to in-frame clones, with some not included. The sample lists 20,000 to 25,000 clones; 75% to 95% were seen once. This specimen consisted of lymph node tissue, obtained from a patient treated with anti-PD-1 therapy. These receptors came from a female donor with metastatic renal cell carcinoma.

The chain is built from TRBV5-4 and TRBJ1-6, with TRBD1 matching 8 bases. Germline trimming cut 0 bases from V and 7 bases from J; bases unmatched to any gene: 3. The germline CDR1 and CDR2 sequences are SGHNT and YYREEE (reference sequence). The CDR3 totals 15 residues. The CDR3 here is CASSLGTGSNSPLHF. CDR3 bases: TGTGCCAGCAGCTTGGGGACAGGGTCAAATTCACCCCTCCACTTT.

CDR3 in amino acids: CASSPQQNTEAFF. CDR3 DNA sequence: TGTGCCAGCAGCCCCCAGCAGAACACTGAAGCTTTCTTT. V usage is TRBV7-9 and J usage is TRBJ1-1; no reliable D call. Germline V gene lookup returns CDR1 SEHNR and CDR2 FQNEAQ (reference sequence). The V end lost 5 bases, the J end lost 1 base, and 8 bases lay between the germline ends. This CDR3 spans 13 amino acids.

This clone is a singleton in its sample. The V gene is TRBV10-1, the J gene TRBJ1-1, with TRBD1 as a possible D gene (5 bases). The V gene's germline CDR1 is WNHNN and CDR2 SYGVQD (reference sequence). V lost 3 bases and J lost 4, with 12 bases in between. The CDR3 length is 14 residues. CDR3: CASSEGESFTEAFF. In DNA form, the CDR3 reads TGCGCCAGCAGTGAAGGGGAGAGTTTCACTGAAGCTTTCTTT.

The rearrangement uses TRBV6-1 and TRBJ2-3; 10 bases map to TRBD2. This CDR3 spans 16 amino acids. The V segment lost 4 bases and the J segment 4 bases; nucleotides outside the gene matches: 8. Germline assignment: CDR1 MNHNS and CDR2 SASEGT. As DNA, the CDR3 is TGTGCCAGCAGTGTCCCTCTAGCGGGAGCGGCAGATACGCAGTATTTT. Its protein is CASSVPLAGAADTQYF.

About this clone itself: An end of the junction does not agree with germline; a read error may underlie this. This CDR3 is CAGRREYTQYF. The DNA for the CDR3 is TGTGCCGGGAGGCGGGAATATACGCAGTATTTT. This rearrangement joins TRBV30 to TRBJ2-3; D is perhaps TRBD2 (6 bases). Looked up from germline, CDR1 is GTSNPN and CDR2 is SVGIG (reference sequence). The CDR3 loop spans 11 amino acids.

The chain recombines TRBV10-1 with TRBJ2-3; D uncertain. V was pared by 6 bases and J by 1 base, with 14 bases between. CDR1 and CDR2 (germline): WNHNN, SYGVQD (reference sequence). The CDR3 loop spans 15 amino acids. CDR3 loop: CASRKTSSGTDTQYF. CDR3 bases: TGCGCCAGCAGAAAAACATCCTCGGGCACAGATACGCAGTATTTT.

This chain connects TRBV2 to TRBJ2-5; maybe TRBD1 (5 bases). The CDR3 loop spans 14 amino acids. Trimming took 7 bases from V and 0 from J, leaving 12 bases between them. The germline V gene encodes CDR1 SNHLY and CDR2 FYNNEI. CDR3 in amino acids: CASKGQINQETQYF. The CDR3 DNA is TGTGCCAGCAAGGGGCAGATCAACCAAGAGACCCAGTACTTC.

This rearrangement joins TRBV12-1 to TRBJ2-7; the listed D gene, TRBD2, was not tested against the DNA. TRBV12-1 corresponds to a pseudogene. The CDR3 spans 11 residues. CDR3 region: CASSSAYEQYF. DNA of the CDR3: TGTGCCAGCAGCTCCGCCTACGAGCAGTACTTC.

The chain has TRBV28 and TRBJ1-5, with D hard to call. Per the germline V gene, CDR1 is MDHEN and CDR2 is SYDVKM. V dropped 6 bases and J dropped 7 bases, with 19 bases sitting between them. This CDR3 region has 15 residues. CDR3 in amino acids: CASSSRDGLRQPQHF. In DNA form, the CDR3 reads TGTGCCAGCAGCTCCCGCGACGGCCTTCGGCAGCCCCAGCATTTT.

The CDR3 DNA is TGTGCCAGCGGGAAACTCGGAACGGGGGATACGCAGTATTTT. Its protein is CASGKLGTGDTQYF. The chain links TRBV2 to TRBJ2-3; tentatively, D is TRBD2 (5 bases). The germline CDR1 and CDR2 sequences are SNHLY and FYNNEI. The CDR3 has 14 residues. V was trimmed by 8 bases and J by 6 bases, leaving 18 bases between them.

This chain links TRBV28 with TRBJ2-3; 7 nucleotides match TRBD1. J gave up 0 bases and V 5 bases, and 8 bases lay outside the gene matches. The germline gives CDR1 MDHEN, CDR2 SYDVKM. The CDR3 covers 16 residues. The CDR3, as DNA: TGTGCCAGCAGTCCAGGGGGTATTGAAAGCACAGATACGCAGTATTTT. Translated, it gives CASSPGGIESTDTQYF.

The chain has TRBV28 and TRBJ2-7; D may be TRBD1 (6 bases). V dropped 3 bases and J dropped 4 bases, with 13 bases sitting between them. This CDR3 is built from 14 residues. Per germline, CDR1 MDHEN and CDR2 SYDVKM. As DNA, the CDR3 is TGTGCCAGCAGTTTTACAGGGAGAGGATACGAGCAGTACTTC. This codes for CASSFTGRGYEQYF.

V gene TRBV6-5 combines with J gene TRBJ2-6; D gene ambiguous. The CDR3 sequence is 15 residues long. Germline V gene sequence: CDR1 MNHEY, CDR2 SVGAGI. V shed 0 bases and J shed 0 bases, with 3 bases lying between them. CDR3 amino acids: CASSYSHSGANVLTF. The CDR3 DNA sequence: TGTGCCAGCAGTTACTCCCACTCTGGGGCCAACGTCCTGACTTTC.

This clone was picked up one time. The chain recombines TRBV2 with TRBJ2-5, with 8 nucleotides matching TRBD1. The CDR3 has 15 residues. V lost 5 bases to trimming and J lost 5 bases; unmatched junction nucleotides: 10. Per germline, CDR1 SNHLY and CDR2 FYNNEI. The CDR3 sequence is CASSPRGLPEETQYF. CDR3 coding DNA: TGTGCCAGCAGTCCCAGGGGGCTCCCAGAGGAGACCCAGTACTTC.

The V call is TRBV7-9, the J call TRBJ2-1; D gene ambiguous. V gave up 0 bases and J gave up 2 bases, with 8 bases separating them. The CDR3 totals 15 residues. Germline V lookup: CDR1 SEHNR, CDR2 FQNEAQ (reference sequence). The CDR3 spells CASSLALVPYNEQFF. The CDR3 DNA is TGTGCCAGCAGCTTAGCGCTGGTGCCCTACAATGAGCAGTTCTTC.

The J gene is TRBJ1-2, the V gene TRBV5-1, with D maybe TRBD1 (6 bases). Germline lookup yields CDR1 SGHRS and CDR2 YFSETQ. The CDR3 is made up of 15 amino acids. Trimming removed 3 bases at V and 4 bases at J, with 16 bases between. CDR3 protein: CASSSGQFSTYGYTF. The CDR3 coding sequence is TGCGCCAGCAGCTCCGGACAGTTTTCGACCTATGGCTACACCTTC.

V is TRBV5-5 and J is TRBJ1-2; TRBD1 matches 8 bases. V lost 0 bases, J lost 7 bases, and 8 bases stayed unmatched. Germline V gene sequence: CDR1 SGHKS, CDR2 YYEKEE (reference sequence). This CDR3 contains 15 residues. The CDR3 is CASSLEGQEVSGYTF. The CDR3 region has the DNA TGTGCCAGCAGCTTGGAGGGACAGGAGGTCTCTGGCTACACCTTC.